The 5 T cell receptor beta chains presented below share a single source sample, sequenced in a study of T cell responses to AZD1222 COVID-19 vaccine. The method was immunoSEQ multiplex PCR; TCRdb's version includes in-frame clones alone and lacks a portion of them. The table shows more than 90,000 clones, with about 87% occurring only once. The material sequenced was peripheral blood, taken 28 days after the second AZD1222 dose. These receptors came from an adult who received the AZD1222 COVID-19 vaccine.

The V gene is TRBV7-9, the J gene TRBJ1-5, with 10 bases that match TRBD1. Germline trimming cut 5 bases from V and 5 bases from J; bases unmatched to any gene: 12. Germline V lookup: CDR1 SEHNR, CDR2 FQNEAQ (reference sequence). This CDR3 has 17 amino acids. The chain's CDR3 is CASSHLGGTGVDQPQHF. CDR3 sequence (DNA): TGTGCCAGCAGCCATTTAGGCGGGACAGGGGTCGATCAGCCCCAGCATTTT.

The chain links TRBV4-2 to TRBJ1-2; TRBD1 might be the D (6 bases). Germline values: CDR1 LGHNA, CDR2 YNFKEQ. V was shortened by 2 bases and J by 5 bases, with 12 bases between the two germline ends. This CDR3 region has 14 residues. The CDR3 protein is CASSQSIGGYGYTF. The CDR3 bases are TGTGCCAGCAGCCAAAGCATAGGGGGTTATGGCTACACCTTC.

The chain uses TRBV4-1 and TRBJ1-2; D possibly corresponds to TRBD1 (5 bases). The CDR3 has 15 residues. Trimming took off 0 bases at V and 4 bases at J, with 12 bases between the two ends. Per the germline V gene, CDR1 is MGHRA and CDR2 is YSYEKL. The CDR3 reads CASSQDPGGVYGYTF. Here the CDR3 DNA reads TGCGCCAGCAGCCAAGATCCTGGGGGAGTCTATGGCTACACCTTC.

The J gene is TRBJ2-5, the V gene TRBV18; tentative D call: TRBD2 (6 bases). Germline V lookup: CDR1 KGHSH, CDR2 LQKENI. The germline V and J ends were trimmed by 4 bases and 3 bases, with 12 bases remaining between them. There are 14 residues in the CDR3. The CDR3 DNA sequence: TGTGCCAGCTCACGGCGGGACGGAAAAGAGACCCAGTACTTC. Protein sequence: CASSRRDGKETQYF.

The rearrangement uses TRBV28 and TRBJ1-6, with D unresolved. The CDR3 loop spans 14 amino acids. Trimming removed 6 bases at V and 7 bases at J, with 13 bases between. The germline CDR1 and CDR2 sequences are MDHEN and SYDVKM. The CDR3 DNA follows: TGTGCCAGCAGAAAAGGGTATTTGAATTCACCCCTCCACTTT. Its protein is CASRKGYLNSPLHF.